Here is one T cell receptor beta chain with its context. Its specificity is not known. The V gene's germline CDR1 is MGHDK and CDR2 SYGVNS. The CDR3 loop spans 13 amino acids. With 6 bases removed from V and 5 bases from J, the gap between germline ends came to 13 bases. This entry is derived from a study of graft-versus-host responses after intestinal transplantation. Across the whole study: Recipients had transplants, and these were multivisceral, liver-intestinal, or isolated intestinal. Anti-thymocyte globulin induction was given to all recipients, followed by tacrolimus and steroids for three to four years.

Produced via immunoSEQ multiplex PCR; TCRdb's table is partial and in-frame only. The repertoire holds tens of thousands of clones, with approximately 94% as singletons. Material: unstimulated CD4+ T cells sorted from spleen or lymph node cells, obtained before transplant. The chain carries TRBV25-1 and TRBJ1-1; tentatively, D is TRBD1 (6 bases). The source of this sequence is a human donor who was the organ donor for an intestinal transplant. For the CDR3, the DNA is TGTGCCAGCAGACAGGGAAGGGAGACTGAAGCTTTCTTT. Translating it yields CASRQGRETEAFF.